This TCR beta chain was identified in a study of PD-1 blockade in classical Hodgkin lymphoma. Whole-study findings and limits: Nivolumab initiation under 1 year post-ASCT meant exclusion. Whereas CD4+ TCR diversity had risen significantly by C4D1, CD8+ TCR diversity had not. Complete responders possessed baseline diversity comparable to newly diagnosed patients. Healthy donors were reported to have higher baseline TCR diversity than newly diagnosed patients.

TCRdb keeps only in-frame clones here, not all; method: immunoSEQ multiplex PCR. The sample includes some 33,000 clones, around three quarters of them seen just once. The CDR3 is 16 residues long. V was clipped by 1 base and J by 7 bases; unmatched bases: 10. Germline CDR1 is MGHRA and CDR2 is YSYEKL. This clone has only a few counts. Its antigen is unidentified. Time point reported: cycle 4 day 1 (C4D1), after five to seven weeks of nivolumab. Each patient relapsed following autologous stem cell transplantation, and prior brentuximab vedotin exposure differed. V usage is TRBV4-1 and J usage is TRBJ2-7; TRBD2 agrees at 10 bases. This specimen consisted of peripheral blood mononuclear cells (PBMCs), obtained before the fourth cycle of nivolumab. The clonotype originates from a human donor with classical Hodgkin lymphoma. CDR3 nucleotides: TGCGCCAGCAGCCAAGTGGGGCTAGCGGGAGCGGAAGAGCAGTACTTC. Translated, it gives CASSQVGLAGAEEQYF.